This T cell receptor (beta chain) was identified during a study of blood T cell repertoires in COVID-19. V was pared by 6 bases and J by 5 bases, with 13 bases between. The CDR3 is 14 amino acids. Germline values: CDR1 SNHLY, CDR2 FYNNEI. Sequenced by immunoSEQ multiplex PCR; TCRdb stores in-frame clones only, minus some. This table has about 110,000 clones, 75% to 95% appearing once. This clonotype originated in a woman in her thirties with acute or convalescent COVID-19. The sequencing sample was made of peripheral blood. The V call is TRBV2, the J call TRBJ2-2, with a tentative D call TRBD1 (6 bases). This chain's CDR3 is CASSPLGGTGELFF. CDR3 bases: TGTGCCAGCAGCCCACTAGGGGGAACCGGGGAGCTGTTTTTT. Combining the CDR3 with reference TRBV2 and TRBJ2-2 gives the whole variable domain EPEVTQTPSHQVTQMGQEVILRCVPISNHLYFYWYRQILGQKVEFLVSFYNNEISEKSEIFDDQFSVERPDGSNFTLKIRSTKLEDSAMYFCASSPLGGTGELFFGEGSRLTVL.